The 30 T cell receptor beta chains reported below all come from one sample, sequenced in a study of cytomegalovirus exposure and HLA in healthy donors. PCR amplification relied on 60 Vbeta primers (plus 13 Jbeta primers). Profiling relied on immunoSEQ multiplex PCR, and the TCRdb table lists in-frame clones only, not all of them. The sample consists of 62,000 or so clones, around 87% of them appearing once. The sample taken for sequencing was PBMCs. Source of these receptors: a man aged 18 to 30 in good health and CMV-seronegative.

This rearrangement joins TRBV11-2 to TRBJ1-1, with D perhaps matching TRBD1 (5 bases). The CDR3 loop spans 13 amino acids. Germline values: CDR1 SGHAT, CDR2 FQNNGV. Trimming left V 8 bases short and J 5 bases short, with 15 bases between. CDR3 region: CASGWGVTTEAFF. The CDR3 coding sequence is TGTGCCAGCGGATGGGGCGTTACTACTGAAGCTTTCTTT.

This sequence joins TRBV28 and TRBJ1-1; the D is unclear. V lost 7 bases to trimming and J lost 4 bases, with 19 bases between them. The CDR3 extends over 15 amino acids. The germline V gene has CDR1 MDHEN and CDR2 SYDVKM. In DNA, the CDR3 is TGTGCCAGCACCCCCCCCGAGGGAATCGGCACTGAAGCTTTCTTT. It encodes CASTPPEGIGTEAFF.

This clone was counted a single time. The chain uses TRBV7-3 and TRBJ2-1, with D perhaps matching TRBD2 (5 bases). Looked up from germline, CDR1 is SGHTA and CDR2 is FQGTGA. V lost 6 bases, J lost 2 bases, and 8 bases lay in between. This CDR3 contains 13 residues. The CDR3 DNA is TGTGCCAGCAGGGAGGACCCCTACAATGAGCAGTTCTTC. Its translation: CASREDPYNEQFF.

This clone appeared once. In DNA form, the CDR3 reads TGCGCCAGCAGCTTGGTCTCAGAAGAGGATGAAGCTTTCTTT. Translated, it gives CASSLVSEEDEAFF. This chain uses TRBV5-1 with TRBJ1-1; no definite D call. Germline CDR1 is SGHRS and CDR2 is YFSETQ. V was shortened by 0 bases and J by 7 bases, with 13 bases between the two germline ends. The CDR3 runs to 14 residues.

This rearrangement joins TRBV6-6 to TRBJ1-2, with D maybe TRBD1 (6 bases). V was trimmed by 6 bases and J by 2 bases, leaving 10 bases between them. The CDR3 runs to 13 residues. Germline CDR1 is MNHNY and CDR2 is SVGAGI (reference sequence). Written as DNA, the CDR3 is TGTGCCAGCAGCCGCGACAGGAACTATGGCTACACCTTC. Its translation is CASSRDRNYGYTF.

This chain joins TRBV4-2 and TRBJ2-2; the match to TRBD2 covers 9 bases. Per the germline V gene, CDR1 is LGHNA and CDR2 is YNFKEQ. J gave up 7 bases and V 4 bases, and 10 bases lay outside the gene matches. The CDR3 sequence is 16 residues long. The CDR3 sequence is CASSPGLAWESGELFF. For the CDR3, the DNA is TGTGCCAGCAGCCCCGGACTAGCGTGGGAGAGCGGGGAGCTGTTTTTT.

The chain employs TRBV9 and TRBJ1-2; 7 nucleotides line up with TRBD1. The CDR3 has 14 residues. V shed 3 bases and J 7 bases; nucleotides not matched to a gene: 9. Germline values: CDR1 SGDLS, CDR2 YYNGEE. CDR3 sequence: CASSDRGRPGGYTF. CDR3 nucleotides: TGTGCCAGCAGCGACAGGGGCCGCCCCGGTGGCTACACCTTC.

The chain links TRBV28 to TRBJ2-7; TRBD2 matches 7 bases. The CDR3 consists of 19 residues. The germline gives CDR1 MDHEN, CDR2 SYDVKM. V dropped 3 bases and J dropped 3; count of bases not matched to a gene: 20. The CDR3 DNA is TGTGCCAGCAGTTTTCAACAGGTCACGGACGGGGCGGGGGACTACGAGCAGTACTTC. Protein: CASSFQQVTDGAGDYEQYF.

The chain uses TRBV6-4 and TRBJ2-1, with 14 bases lining up with TRBD2. There are 14 residues in the CDR3. CDR1 and CDR2 from the germline V gene are MRHNA and SNTAGT. V was pared by 2 bases and J by 10 bases, with 1 base of the junction left unmatched. CDR3 nucleotides: TGTGCCAGCAGTGACGGGACTAGCGGGGGCGAGCAGTTCTTC. This gives the protein CASSDGTSGGEQFF.

This sequence joins TRBV7-8 and TRBJ2-3; 12 nucleotides line up with TRBD2. This CDR3 spans 16 amino acids. Germline CDR1 SGHVS, CDR2 FQNEAQ. Trimming took 1 base from V and 2 from J; bases not matched to a gene: 1. The CDR3 region is CASSLGTSGNTDTQYF. Here the CDR3 DNA reads TGTGCCAGCAGCTTAGGGACTAGCGGGAACACAGATACGCAGTATTTT.

CDR3 loop: CASNGLAGYEQYF. In DNA, the CDR3 is TGTGCCAGCAACGGACTAGCGGGTTACGAGCAGTACTTC. The chain carries TRBV7-2 and TRBJ2-7; 11 nucleotides agree with TRBD2. V was clipped by 7 bases and J by 4 bases; unmatched bases: 3. Germline lookup yields CDR1 SGHTA and CDR2 FQGNSA. The length of the CDR3 is 13 residues. Based on the CDR3 plus reference TRBV7-2 and TRBJ2-7, the full variable domain is GAGVSQSPSNKVTEKGKDVELRCDPISGHTALYWYRQSLGQGLEFLIYFQGNSAPDKSGLPSDRFSAERTGGSVSTLTIQRTQQEDSAVYLCASNGLAGYEQYFGPGTRLTVT.

The chain is built from TRBV7-3 and TRBJ1-4; tentative D call: TRBD1 (5 bases). V gave up 5 bases and J gave up 8 bases, with 12 bases separating them. The CDR3 sequence is 13 residues long. The germline V gene has CDR1 SGHTA and CDR2 FQGTGA. The CDR3 spells CASSPNRGEKLFF. As DNA, the CDR3 is TGTGCCAGCAGCCCCAACCGGGGGGAAAAACTGTTTTTT. Drawing the rest from reference TRBV7-3 and TRBJ1-4, the complete variable domain is GAGVSQTPSNKVTEKGKYVELRCDPISGHTALYWYRQSLGQGPEFLIYFQGTGAADDSGLPNDRFFAVRPEGSVSTLKIQRTERGDSAVYLCASSPNRGEKLFFGSGTQLSVL.

The chain uses TRBV11-2 and TRBJ2-7; TRBD1 might be the D (5 bases). Per germline, CDR1 SGHAT and CDR2 FQNNGV. V was trimmed by 5 bases and J by 5 bases, leaving 16 bases between them. The CDR3 consists of 14 residues. CDR3 sequence: CASSPQGKGHEQYF. The CDR3 nucleotides read TGTGCCAGCAGCCCCCAGGGAAAGGGTCACGAGCAGTACTTC.

This chain links TRBV5-4 with TRBJ2-5; 9 positions agree with TRBD2. The last part of the DNA fits TRBJ2-7 better; the J call may be wrong. The CDR3 length is 17 residues. Per germline, CDR1 SGHNT and CDR2 YYREEE (reference sequence). The CDR3 sequence: CASSDLAGSEAGVEQYF. CDR3 DNA: TGTGCCAGCAGCGACCTAGCGGGGTCCGAGGCGGGGGTCGAGCAGTACTTC.

The chain uses TRBV9 and TRBJ1-4; D unclear. This CDR3 region has 13 residues. Germline V gives CDR1 SGDLS, CDR2 YYNGEE. V was cut by 0 bases and J by 7 bases, with 7 bases left in between. CDR3 bases: TGTGCCAGCAGCGTAGGGCCGTCTGAAAAACTGTTTTTT. Translating gives CASSVGPSEKLFF.

The chain combines TRBV7-9 with TRBJ2-7; D remains unclear. Germline CDR1 and CDR2: SEHNR and FQNEAQ (reference sequence). The V and J ends lost 2 bases and 0 bases respectively, with 8 bases between them. This CDR3 has 14 residues. In DNA, the CDR3 is TGTGCCAGCAGCTTACTGGGCCCCTCCTACGAGCAGTACTTC. Protein product: CASSLLGPSYEQYF. The complete variable domain, with remaining parts taken from reference TRBV7-9 and TRBJ2-7, reads DTGVSQNPRHKITKRGQNVTFRCDPISEHNRLYWYRQTLGQGPEFLTYFQNEAQLEKSRLLSDRFSAERPKGSFSTLEIQRTEQGDSAMYLCASSLLGPSYEQYFGPGTRLTVT.

Only a few counts were recorded for this clone. The genes are TRBV6-5 and TRBJ2-7; 11 positions match TRBD1. This CDR3 is 15 amino acids long. Germline CDR1 and CDR2: MNHEY and SVGAGI. V gave up 2 bases and J gave up 2 bases; unmatched junction bases: 2. CDR3 sequence: CASSYGDRGTYEQYF. Here the CDR3 DNA reads TGTGCCAGCAGTTACGGGGACAGGGGGACCTACGAGCAGTACTTC.

The chain combines TRBV19 with TRBJ2-1; D is possibly TRBD1 (6 bases). The CDR3 is 12 residues long. Deletions cut 6 bases from V and 7 bases from J, with 10 bases between. The germline V gene encodes CDR1 LNHDA and CDR2 SQIVND (reference sequence). In DNA, the CDR3 is TGTGCCAGTAGGCCTACAGGGAATGAGCAGTTCTTC. Residues: CASRPTGNEQFF.

This clone was observed a few times. The chain combines TRBV6-1 with TRBJ1-5, with a possible D match to TRBD1 (5 bases). From germline, CDR1 is MNHNS and CDR2 SASEGT. Between the trimmed V and J ends, which lost 3 bases and 0 bases, there was a span of 12 bases. The CDR3 sequence is 16 residues long. The CDR3 is CASSDLDIFSNQPQHF. DNA for the CDR3: TGTGCCAGCAGTGATTTGGACATATTTAGCAATCAGCCCCAGCATTTT.

The chain employs TRBV11-2 and TRBJ1-2; 7 nucleotides align to TRBD1. The CDR3 totals 14 residues. J was trimmed by 5 bases and V by 2 bases; bases with no gene match: 5. The germline CDR1 and CDR2 sequences are SGHAT and FQNNGV. The CDR3 DNA is TGTGCCAGCAGCTTAAGACAGGGTTTTTATGGCTACACCTTC. Protein sequence: CASSLRQGFYGYTF.

V usage is TRBV10-1 and J usage is TRBJ1-1; D uncertain. The germline V gene has CDR1 WNHNN and CDR2 SYGVQD (reference sequence). There are 15 residues in the CDR3. Trimming stripped 0 bases from V and 1 base from J, with 9 bases between. CDR3 DNA sequence: TGCGCCAGCAGTGAGTCGCTCACTGCGAACACTGAAGCTTTCTTT. The encoded protein is CASSESLTANTEAFF.

The chain carries TRBV28 and TRBJ2-1; no clear D. Germline V gene sequence: CDR1 MDHEN, CDR2 SYDVKM. The CDR3 contains 12 residues. V lost 7 bases, J lost 7 bases, and 11 bases lay in between. The CDR3 loop reads CASTPGSNEQFF. DNA for the CDR3: TGTGCCAGCACCCCCGGGTCGAATGAGCAGTTCTTC.

The rearrangement uses TRBV9 and TRBJ2-5, with 10 bases identical to TRBD2. This CDR3 has 16 amino acids. J gave up 4 bases and V 1 base, and 7 bases lay outside the gene matches. The germline CDR1 and CDR2 sequences are SGDLS and YYNGEE. In DNA, the CDR3 is TGTGCCAGCAGCGTATTAAGCGGGGGGGATCTAGAGACCCAGTACTTC. Its protein is CASSVLSGGDLETQYF.

This chain links TRBV28 with TRBJ2-7; 9 bases are shared with TRBD1. There are 16 residues in the CDR3. The germline V gene encodes CDR1 MDHEN and CDR2 SYDVKM. V dropped 5 bases and J dropped 6; count of bases not matched to a gene: 14. CDR3 amino acids: CASSPRKTGGRSEQYF. The CDR3 bases are TGTGCCAGCAGTCCAAGGAAGACAGGGGGGAGGAGCGAGCAGTACTTC.

The V gene is TRBV7-8, the J gene TRBJ1-6; the D gene is possibly TRBD1 (6 bases). V was cut by 1 base and J by 4 bases, with 14 bases left in between. Germline V gene lookup returns CDR1 SGHVS and CDR2 FQNEAQ. This CDR3 has 17 amino acids. CDR3 loop: CASSLEQGVQYNSPLHF. The DNA of the CDR3 is TGTGCCAGCAGCTTAGAACAGGGAGTCCAATATAATTCACCCCTCCACTTT.

The chain employs TRBV19 and TRBJ1-1; TRBD1 matches 11 bases. Germline values: CDR1 LNHDA, CDR2 SQIVND (reference sequence). This CDR3 is built from 14 residues. J lost 3 bases, V lost 5 bases, and 2 bases had no gene match. The CDR3 DNA reads as TGTGCCAGTAGTCGGGACAGGGGGGACACTGAAGCTTTCTTT. Its protein is CASSRDRGDTEAFF.

This clone showed up just once. V and J are TRBV5-1 and TRBJ1-1; 7 bases agree with TRBD1. The V gene end was trimmed by 4 bases and the J gene end by 5 bases; junction bases not matched to a gene: 8. Germline CDR1 and CDR2: SGHRS and YFSETQ. The CDR3 has 14 amino acids. CDR3 residues: CASSRQGERTEAFF. The CDR3 DNA follows: TGCGCCAGCAGCAGGCAGGGGGAAAGGACTGAAGCTTTCTTT.

The chain joins TRBV7-8 to TRBJ2-7; 11 positions match TRBD1. The CDR3 is 16 amino acids. With 2 bases clipped from V and 7 bases from J, the junction kept 10 bases outside the gene matches. Per germline, CDR1 SGHVS and CDR2 FQNEAQ. CDR3 amino acids: CASSLPRTGGIMEQYF. CDR3 sequence (DNA): TGTGCCAGCAGCTTACCCCGGACAGGGGGCATTATGGAGCAGTACTTC.

The CDR3 DNA reads as TGTGCCAGCAGTCGCCAGGGGGGCCCCTACGAGCAGTACTTC. Translation gives CASSRQGGPYEQYF. The J gene is TRBJ2-7, the V gene TRBV7-9; perhaps TRBD1 as D (7 bases). The CDR3 contains 14 residues. Trimming took off 6 bases at V and 2 bases at J, with 14 bases between the two ends. The V gene's germline CDR1 is SEHNR and CDR2 FQNEAQ (reference sequence).

The genes are TRBV6-5 and TRBJ1-6, with 8 positions matching TRBD1. V shed 6 bases, J shed 5 bases, and the junction held 3 bases outside the gene matches. Germline V gene data show CDR1 as MNHEY and CDR2 as SVGAGI. The CDR3 has 14 amino acids. The CDR3 DNA reads TGTGCCAGCAGGCCAGGGGGCAATAATTCACCCCTCCACTTT. Amino acids: CASRPGGNNSPLHF.